Presented here are 11 T cell receptor beta chains from one specimen sequenced in a study of cytomegalovirus exposure and HLA in healthy donors. Libraries were prepared by immunoSEQ multiplex PCR; TCRdb keeps only in-frame clonotypes and omits some of them. This sample has some 170,000 clones; just under 90% occur once, and the top ten carry roughly 1.5%. The sample was PBMCs. The receptors here all came from a young woman in good health and CMV-seronegative.

The chain is built from TRBV7-6 and TRBJ1-1, with D tentatively TRBD1 (5 bases). Trimming shortened V by 5 bases and J by 3 bases, and 13 bases separated the two germline ends. Germline CDR1 is SGHVS and CDR2 is FNYEAQ. The length of the CDR3 is 14 residues. The CDR3 region has the DNA TGTGCCAGCAGCCTTCAGGGAGGGGACACTGAAGCTTTCTTT. It is translated as CASSLQGGDTEAFF.

The V gene is TRBV2, the J gene TRBJ2-3; 13 nucleotides line up with TRBD2. V was clipped by 6 bases and J by 4 bases; unmatched bases: 4. Germline loops: CDR1 SNHLY, CDR2 FYNNEI. This CDR3 has 15 amino acids. Here the CDR3 DNA reads TGTGCCAGCAGGCCGACTAGCGGGGGGCCAGATACGCAGTATTTT. It codes for CASRPTSGGPDTQYF.

The V call is TRBV27, the J call TRBJ1-4; TRBD1 is a possible D gene (5 bases). V shed 3 bases and J shed 0 bases, with 11 bases lying between them. This CDR3 has 16 residues. Germline V gene data show CDR1 as MNHEY and CDR2 as SMNVEV (reference sequence). The CDR3 spells CASSLDSGATNEKLFF. The CDR3 DNA is TGTGCCAGCAGTTTGGATTCGGGGGCAACTAATGAAAAACTGTTTTTT.

V and J are TRBV7-9 and TRBJ1-2, with D possibly being TRBD1 (6 bases). CDR3 length: 14 residues. The germline gives CDR1 SEHNR, CDR2 FQNEAQ (reference sequence). Trimming removed 1 base from V and 4 bases from J, with 10 bases in between. CDR3 residues: CASSLGTAAYGYTF. The CDR3 DNA is TGTGCCAGCAGCTTAGGGACAGCAGCCTATGGCTACACCTTC.

The gene calls are TRBV27 and TRBJ2-2; D gene uncertain. The CDR3 has 13 amino acids. The V gene's germline CDR1 is MNHEY and CDR2 SMNVEV (reference sequence). Trimming removed 2 bases at V and 6 bases at J, with 7 bases between. CDR3 sequence (DNA): TGTGCCAGCAGTTTACGGGTTCCCGGGGAGCTGTTTTTT. It codes for CASSLRVPGELFF.

The J gene is TRBJ1-1, the V gene TRBV27; 7 bases align to TRBD1. The CDR3 sequence is 13 residues long. Germline V CDR1 and CDR2: MNHEY, SMNVEV (reference sequence). Unmatched junction bases numbered 1, after V lost 1 base and J lost 5 bases. In nucleotides, the CDR3 is TGTGCCAGCAGTTTATGGGACAGTACTGAAGCTTTCTTT. Protein sequence: CASSLWDSTEAFF.

To note about this clone: This CDR3 is also generated by other DNA sequences in the sample. The chain combines TRBV4-1 with TRBJ1-3, with unresolved D. Looked up from germline, CDR1 is MGHRA and CDR2 is YSYEKL. The CDR3 loop spans 15 amino acids. The germline V and J ends were trimmed by 0 bases and 0 bases, with 6 bases remaining between them. In nucleotides, the CDR3 is TGCGCCAGCAGCCAAGAGCGAGGCTCTGGAAACACCATATATTTT. Translated, it gives CASSQERGSGNTIYF.

Remarks on this clone: Relative to the germline gene, one junction end is altered; a read error may explain this. The gene calls are TRBV19 and TRBJ1-2, with 7 bases aligning to TRBD1. Per germline, CDR1 LNHDA and CDR2 SQIVND (reference sequence). The length of the CDR3 is 11 residues. CDR3: CASSIEGTESF. The CDR3 DNA reads as TGTGCCAGTAGTATAGAGGGGACAGAGTCCTTC.

This clone was recorded only once. The rearrangement joins TRBV11-2 to TRBJ1-2; possible D gene TRBD1, 5 bases. V lost 5 bases to trimming and J lost 0 bases, with 16 bases between them. The CDR3 is 16 residues long. Germline V gene sequence: CDR1 SGHAT, CDR2 FQNNGV. In DNA, the CDR3 is TGTGCCAGCAGCCCGGGGGTGGGGCCTACTAACTATGGCTACACCTTC. Protein product: CASSPGVGPTNYGYTF.

V usage is TRBV19 and J usage is TRBJ1-1, with a weak D call TRBD1 (6 bases). CDR1 is LNHDA and CDR2 is SQIVND in the germline V gene (reference sequence). The ends were cut back, 10 bases at V and 5 bases at J, with 20 bases in the middle. The CDR3 is 14 residues long. In nucleotides, the CDR3 is TGTGCCACCACTCCAGTGGGGGCTTGGACTGAAGCTTTCTTT. Amino acids: CATTPVGAWTEAFF.

This chain links TRBV2 with TRBJ1-1; 7 bases fit TRBD1. The V gene's germline CDR1 is SNHLY and CDR2 FYNNEI. Unmatched junction bases numbered 11, after V lost 5 bases and J lost 11 bases. The CDR3 loop spans 13 amino acids. The CDR3 DNA reads as TGTGCCAGCAGTCGGACAGGCTCTCCGGTCGCTTTCTTT. Translated: CASSRTGSPVAFF.